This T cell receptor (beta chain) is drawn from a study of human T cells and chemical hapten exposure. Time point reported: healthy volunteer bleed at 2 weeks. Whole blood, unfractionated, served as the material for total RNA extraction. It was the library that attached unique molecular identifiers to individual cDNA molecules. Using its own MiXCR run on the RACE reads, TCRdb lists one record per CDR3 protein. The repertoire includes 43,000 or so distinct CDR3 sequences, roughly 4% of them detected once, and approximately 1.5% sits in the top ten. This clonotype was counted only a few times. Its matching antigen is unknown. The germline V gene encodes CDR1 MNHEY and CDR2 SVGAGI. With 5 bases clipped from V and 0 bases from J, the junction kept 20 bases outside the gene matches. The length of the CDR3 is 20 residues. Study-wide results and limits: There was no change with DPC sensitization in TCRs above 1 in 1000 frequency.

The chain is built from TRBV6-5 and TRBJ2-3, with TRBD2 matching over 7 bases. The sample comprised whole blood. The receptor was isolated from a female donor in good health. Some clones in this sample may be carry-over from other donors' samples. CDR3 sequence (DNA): TGTGCCAGCAGTCGGCGGCTAAGTCCGGAGGGAGCGGGAAGCACAGATACGCAGTATTTT. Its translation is CASSRRLSPEGAGSTDTQYF.